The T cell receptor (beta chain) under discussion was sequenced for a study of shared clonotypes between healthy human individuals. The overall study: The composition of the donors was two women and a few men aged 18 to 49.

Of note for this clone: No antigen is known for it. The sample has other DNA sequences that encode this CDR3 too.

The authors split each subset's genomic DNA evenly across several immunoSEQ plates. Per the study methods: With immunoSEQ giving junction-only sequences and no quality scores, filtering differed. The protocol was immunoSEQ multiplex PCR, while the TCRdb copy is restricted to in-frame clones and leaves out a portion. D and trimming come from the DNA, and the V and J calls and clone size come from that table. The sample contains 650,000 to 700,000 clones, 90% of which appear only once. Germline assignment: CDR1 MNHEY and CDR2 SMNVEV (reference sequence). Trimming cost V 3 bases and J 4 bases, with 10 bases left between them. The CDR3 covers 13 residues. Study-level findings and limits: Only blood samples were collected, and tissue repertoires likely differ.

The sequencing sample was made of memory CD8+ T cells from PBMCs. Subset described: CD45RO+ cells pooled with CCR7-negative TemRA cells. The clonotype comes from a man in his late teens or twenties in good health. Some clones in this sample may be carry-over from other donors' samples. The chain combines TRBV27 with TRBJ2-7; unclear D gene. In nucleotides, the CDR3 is TGTGCCAGCAGTTTTAAGGGCCAATACGAGCAGTACTTC. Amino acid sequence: CASSFKGQYEQYF.